The T cell receptor beta chain under discussion was sequenced for a study of PD-L1 blockade in urothelial cancer. Across the whole study: Investigators checked blood 3 weeks (second dose) and 6 weeks after treatment start.

Note on this clone: Its specificity is unknown.

Profiled with immunoSEQ multiplex PCR; TCRdb holds only in-frame clones, not every one. This sample has around 40,000 clones, with 85% to 90% found just once. The diagnosis in patients was locally advanced or metastatic urothelial carcinoma. Regarding the study as a whole: Durable-benefit patients had greater expansion of tumor-associated blood clones at 3 weeks.

The V end was cut by 2 bases, the J end by 0 bases, with 8 bases between. Germline CDR1 is SGHRS and CDR2 is YFSETQ. The CDR3 contains 14 residues. The rearrangement joins TRBV5-1 to TRBJ1-1; no reliable D call. The source was PBMCs, collected around atezolizumab (anti-PD-L1) treatment. This clonotype originated in a man aged 55 to 70 with urothelial cancer. Here the CDR3 reads CASSFGDMNTEAFF. The CDR3 DNA reads as TGCGCCAGCAGCTTCGGAGATATGAACACTGAAGCTTTCTTT.